A selection of T cell receptor beta chains follows, all from one sample in a study of beta chain features in type 1 diabetes. TCRdb's copy holds only in-frame clones and misses some; the assay was immunoSEQ multiplex PCR. This table has 630,000 or so clones, more than 13% appearing once. The sequencing sample was made of naive CD4+ T cells from blood. These receptors all come from a man younger than 35 with type 1 diabetes. Both conserved end residues are part of each CDR3. D genes are given only for firm matches. Some rows mark clone size as missing; the rest say once, few, many or name a class of expanded clone.

clone size	V gene	D gene	J gene	CDR3 DNA	CDR3 protein
few	TRBV6-1	.	TRBJ1-5	TGTGCCAGCAGTGATCAGGGCAATCAGCCCCAGCATTTT	CASSDQGNQPQHF
.	TRBV30	.	TRBJ1-3	TGTGCCTGGAATCCGGGGTCCGAAAACACCATATATTTT	CAWNPGSENTIYF
.	TRBV9	.	TRBJ2-2	TGTGCCAGCAGCGCCTCGGGACTCTCCACCGGGGAGCTGTTTTTT	CASSASGLSTGELFF
few	TRBV27	TRBD1	TRBJ2-1	TGTGCCAGCACCATAATTCGGACAGGGTATAATGAGCAGTTCTTC	CASTIIRTGYNEQFF
.	TRBV6-6	TRBD1	TRBJ2-7	TGTGCCAGCAGCCCGGGACAGGGAATCGTCGAGCAGTACTTC	CASSPGQGIVEQYF
few	TRBV18	TRBD1	TRBJ2-7	TGTGCCAGCTCACCGGGACAGGGATCCTACGAGCAGTACTTC	CASSPGQGSYEQYF
.	TRBV27	.	TRBJ2-1	TGTGCCAGCAGTCCCAACCTGGGGGACTTATGGTTCTTC	CASSPNLGDLWFF
.	TRBV7-9	.	TRBJ2-2	TGTGCCACGACGGGACACCCAACGGGCACCGGGGAGCTGTTTTTT	CATTGHPTGTGELFF
few	TRBV19	.	TRBJ1-3	TGTGCCAGTACCAAGGGGACGGCTGGAAACACCATATATTTT	CASTKGTAGNTIYF
.	TRBV28	.	TRBJ1-2	TGTGCCAGCAGCCTCCCGGCTCCCTATGGCTACACCTTC	CASSLPAPYGYTF
.	TRBV5-1	.	TRBJ2-3	TGCGCCAGCAGCTTACTAGGAAACACAGATACGCAGTATTTT	CASSLLGNTDTQYF
.	TRBV30	.	TRBJ1-2	TGTGCCCTCGCCGCAGGGGTCTTGGGCTACACCTTC	CALAAGVLGYTF
.	TRBV5-1	.	TRBJ2-3	TGCGCCAGCAGCACCCGTTACACAGATACGCAGTATTTT	CASSTRYTDTQYF
.	TRBV18	TRBD2	TRBJ2-2	TGTGCCGGAATGGAAGCGGGAGGAGACACCGGGGAGCTGTTTTTT	CAGMEAGGDTGELFF
few	TRBV29-1	.	TRBJ1-1	TGCAGCGTTGAAGACGCCCGGGGCACTGAAGCTTTCTTT	CSVEDARGTEAFF
.	TRBV6-6	TRBD2	TRBJ2-3	TGTGCCAGCAGTCCCGTAGCGGGAGGGACCACAGATACGCAGTATTTT	CASSPVAGGTTDTQYF
few	TRBV18	TRBD1	TRBJ2-3	TGTGCCAGCTCACCAAGGACAGGGGGCCCCCCAGATACGCAGTATTTT	CASSPRTGGPPDTQYF
.	TRBV23-1	TRBD2	TRBJ2-5	TGCGCCAGCAGCCCCCGGGCGGGGGGCTTAAAGGAGACCCAGTACTTC	CASSPRAGGLKETQYF
few	TRBV9	.	TRBJ1-6	TGTGCCAGCAGCCCCCCCGGGGTGGGAAATTCACCCCTCCACTTT	CASSPPGVGNSPLHF
.	TRBV29-1	.	TRBJ2-7	TGCAGCGTTGCCACTAGGTTCTCCTACGAGCAGTACTTC	CSVATRFSYEQYF
once	TRBV5-4	.	TRBJ2-6	TGTGCCAGCGGCTCCGGGACTTATGCCTCTGGGGCCAACGTCCTGACTTTC	CASGSGTYASGANVLTF
.	TRBV25-1	.	TRBJ2-2	TGTGCCAGCAGTGATCCCACCGGAAGGAGAAGCCCGGGCGGGGAGCTGTTTTTT	CASSDPTGRRSPGGELFF
.	TRBV7-2	.	TRBJ1-5	TGTGCCAGCAGTTACAACGCACGGCAGCCCCAGCATTTT	CASSYNARQPQHF
.	TRBV6-5	.	TRBJ1-2	TGTGCCAGCAGTTACTCGGCCGGTAACTATGGCTACACCTTC	CASSYSAGNYGYTF
.	TRBV7-2	.	TRBJ2-5	TGTGCCAGCAGCTTAAGGCGACTAGGTCAAGAGACCCAGTACTTC	CASSLRRLGQETQYF
.	TRBV5-1	.	TRBJ2-5	TGCGCCAGCAGCTTGGGCCCAGAAGAGACCCAGTACTTC	CASSLGPEETQYF
few	TRBV29-1	.	TRBJ2-7	TGCAGCGTAAGCCCCGACAGGGCGGCGGGGCTCTACGAGCAGTACTTC	CSVSPDRAAGLYEQYF
.	TRBV7-9	.	TRBJ1-5	TGTGCCAGCAGCCTACCAAATCAGCCCCAGCATTTT	CASSLPNQPQHF
few	TRBV20-1	.	TRBJ2-4	TGCAGTGCTCCGACGGCCAACATTCAGTACTTC	CSAPTANIQYF
few	TRBV7-2	.	TRBJ2-7	TGTGCCAGCCGCGCCGCGTCAGGGAACTGGGACGAGCAGTACTTC	CASRAASGNWDEQYF
.	TRBV14	.	TRBJ1-2	TGTGCCAGCAGCAGCCGCCTGGGAGACTATGGCTACACCTTC	CASSSRLGDYGYTF
few	TRBV7-2	.	TRBJ2-7	TGTGCCAGCAGCTTCAGTGCGGGAATAACCTACGAGCAGTACTTC	CASSFSAGITYEQYF
.	TRBV5-1	.	TRBJ2-1	TGCGCCAGCAGCTTGCCTCCTAGCGGAGGGGGCTACAATGAGCAGTTCTTC	CASSLPPSGGGYNEQFF
few	TRBV10-3	TRBD2	TRBJ2-5	TGTGCCACCAGCACCGGACTAGCGGGAATGTTGTCGCAGTACTTC	CATSTGLAGMLSQYF
few	TRBV14	TRBD1	TRBJ2-1	TGTGCCAGCAGCCAGAACAGGGGTGGGGATTACAATGAGCAGTTCTTC	CASSQNRGGDYNEQFF
few	TRBV30	.	TRBJ2-1	TGTGCCTGGAGTGCCCGTAATGAGCAGTTCTTC	CAWSARNEQFF
few	TRBV25-1	TRBD1	TRBJ2-7	TGTGCCAGCAGCCCACAGGGGGCGGGCGAGCAGTACTTC	CASSPQGAGEQYF
few	TRBV30	.	TRBJ1-1	TGTGCCTTGCGACAGAACACTGAAGCTTTCTTT	CALRQNTEAFF
few	TRBV7-3	TRBD1	TRBJ2-3	TGTGCCAGCAGTGGCCGGGACAGTAGCACAGATACGCAGTATTTT	CASSGRDSSTDTQYF
.	TRBV4-1	.	TRBJ1-1	TGCGCCAGCAGCCCGAACACCCTTTACAGCACTGAAGCTTTCTTT	CASSPNTLYSTEAFF
.	TRBV7-3	.	TRBJ1-1	TGTGCCAGCAGCTTTAGCATGAACACTGAAGCTTTCTTT	CASSFSMNTEAFF
few	TRBV7-9	.	TRBJ1-2	TGTGCCAGCAGTGCGAACGGGGGCGCGCCCGGCTACACCTTC	CASSANGGAPGYTF
few	TRBV2	.	TRBJ2-4	TGTGCCAGCAGTGAAGGGGGACTGGGAGCCAAAAACATTCAGTACTTC	CASSEGGLGAKNIQYF
.	TRBV5-1	.	TRBJ1-3	TGCGCCAGCAGCTTGGCAGGGGACGGAAACACCATATATTTT	CASSLAGDGNTIYF
few	TRBV5-1	.	TRBJ2-1	TGCGCCAGCAGCTGGCCCTTTAGCGATGAGCAGTTCTTC	CASSWPFSDEQFF
few	TRBV28	.	TRBJ1-2	TGTGCCAGCAGCCCGCTCGGGGAGCTAAAGGGCTACACCTTC	CASSPLGELKGYTF
few	TRBV9	TRBD2	TRBJ2-3	TGTGCCAGCAGCGTAGCCGGGGGGGCGACAGATACGCAGTATTTT	CASSVAGGATDTQYF
once	TRBV2	TRBD2	TRBJ2-2	TGTGCCAGCAGTGAAGCTCATAGCGGGGGTGGCACCGGGGAGCTGTTTTTT	CASSEAHSGGGTGELFF
.	TRBV28	TRBD2	TRBJ2-1	TGTGCCAGCACCCCTCGGGGGGAGGAGCAGTTCTTC	CASTPRGEEQFF
few	TRBV10-3	.	TRBJ2-5	TGTGCCGGACCTGAGGTGGAGACCCAGTACTTC	CAGPEVETQYF
.	TRBV15	TRBD1	TRBJ2-7	TGTGCCACCAGCAGAGCTGGACAGGGTGTCGACGAGCAGTACTTC	CATSRAGQGVDEQYF
.	TRBV19	TRBD2	TRBJ2-1	TGTGCCAGTAGTCCAGTAGACAGCGGGGGGTACAATGAGCAGTTCTTC	CASSPVDSGGYNEQFF
.	TRBV18	.	TRBJ2-1	TGTGCCAGCTCACCACGACAGAACAATGAGCAGTTCTTC	CASSPRQNNEQFF
few	TRBV30	.	TRBJ2-7	TGTGCCTGGAGTAGCAATAACGAGCAGTACTTC	CAWSSNNEQYF
few	TRBV5-1	.	TRBJ2-1	TGCGCCAGCAGCTTGCAACCCCACGATGAGCAGTTCTTC	CASSLQPHDEQFF